The clone carrying this T cell receptor (beta chain) was seen only a few times. V lost 1 base, J lost 0 bases, and 4 bases stayed unmatched. The V gene's germline CDR1 is MNHEY and CDR2 SVGEGT. CDR3 length: 18 amino acids. MiXCR was run by TCRdb on the RACE reads, yielding one entry per CDR3 protein. Counted here are approximately 87,000 distinct CDR3 sequences, approximately 10% occurring once; the ten biggest clones make up 3.2%. Indicated time point: patch test 2, 6 weeks after DPC sensitization. Stated treatment: therapeutic diphenylcyclopropenone sensitization with weekly scalp DPC. The data derive from a study of human T cells and chemical hapten exposure.

The V and J genes are TRBV6-2 or TRBV6-3 and TRBJ2-6; 9 bases line up with TRBD2. The clonotype comes from a woman aged 35 to 49 with alopecia areata. Some clones in this sample may be carry-over from other donors' samples. Specimen: whole blood, collected in connection with sensitization to the hapten diphenylcyclopropenone (DPC). The CDR3 nucleotides are TGTGCCAGCAGTTACTTAGCGGGGGTCCTCTCTGGGGCCAACGTCCTGACTTTC. This translates into CASSYLAGVLSGANVLTF.